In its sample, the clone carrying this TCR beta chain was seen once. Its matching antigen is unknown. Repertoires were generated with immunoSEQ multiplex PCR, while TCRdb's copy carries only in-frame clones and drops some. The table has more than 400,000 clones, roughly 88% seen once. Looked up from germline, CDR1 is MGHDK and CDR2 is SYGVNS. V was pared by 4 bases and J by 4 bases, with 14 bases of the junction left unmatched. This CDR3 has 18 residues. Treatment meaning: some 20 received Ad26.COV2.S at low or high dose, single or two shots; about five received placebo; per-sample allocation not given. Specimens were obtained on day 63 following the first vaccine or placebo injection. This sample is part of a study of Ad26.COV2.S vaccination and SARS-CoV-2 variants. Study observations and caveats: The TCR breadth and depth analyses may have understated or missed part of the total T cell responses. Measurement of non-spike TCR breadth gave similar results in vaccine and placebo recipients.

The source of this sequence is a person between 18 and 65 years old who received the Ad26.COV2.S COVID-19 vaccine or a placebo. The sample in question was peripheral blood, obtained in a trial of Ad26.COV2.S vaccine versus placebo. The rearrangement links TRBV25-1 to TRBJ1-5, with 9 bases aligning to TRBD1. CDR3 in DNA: TGTGCCAGCAGTGGATTGGACAGGGGATCGGGCCGGAATCAGCCCCAGCATTTT. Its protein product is CASSGLDRGSGRNQPQHF.